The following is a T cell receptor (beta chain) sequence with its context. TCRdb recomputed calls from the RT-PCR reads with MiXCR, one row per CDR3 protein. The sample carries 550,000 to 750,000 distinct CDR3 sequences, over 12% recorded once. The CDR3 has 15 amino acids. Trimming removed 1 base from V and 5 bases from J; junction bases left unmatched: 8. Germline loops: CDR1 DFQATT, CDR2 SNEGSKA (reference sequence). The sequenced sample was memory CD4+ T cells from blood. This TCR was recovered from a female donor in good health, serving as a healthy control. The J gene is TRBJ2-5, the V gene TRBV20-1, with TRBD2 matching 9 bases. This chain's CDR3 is CSARASSGMLETQYF. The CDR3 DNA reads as TGCAGTGCTAGAGCGTCTAGCGGGATGCTGGAGACCCAGTACTTC.